Below are 27 T cell receptor beta chains sequenced from a single sample in a study of CD8+ T cells in alopecia areata. Noted treatment: oral pan-JAK inhibitor, 5-10 mg twice daily. cDNA reverse transcribed from extracted RNA served as the sequencing template. Clones were sequenced by immunoSEQ multiplex PCR, and TCRdb holds only the in-frame ones, with some missing. The sample lists some 170,000 clones, roughly 50% occurring once. This specimen was CD8+ T cells sorted from blood, taken at week 24, from a patient treated with tofacitinib. The receptors shown here come from a human donor with alopecia areata.

This clone was counted a few times. The rearrangement links TRBV30 to TRBJ1-1; 7 bases map to TRBD1. This CDR3 is 12 amino acids long. Per the germline V gene, CDR1 is GTSNPN and CDR2 is SVGIG (reference sequence). Unmatched junction bases numbered 11, after V lost 7 bases and J lost 9 bases. CDR3 in DNA: TGTGCCTATGAACCGGACAGGAGGCAAGCTTTCTTT. Translation: CAYEPDRRQAFF. Looking up the rest from reference TRBV30 and TRBJ1-1 gives the full variable domain: SQTIHQWPATLVQPVGSPLSLECTVEGTSNPNLYWYRQAAGRGLQLLFYSVGIGQISSEVPQNLSASRPQDRQFILSSKKLLLSDSGFYLCAYEPDRRQAFFGQGTRLTVV.

The chain links TRBV30 to TRBJ2-3; no clear D gene. The CDR3 is 13 amino acids. Germline assignment: CDR1 GTSNPN and CDR2 SVGIG (reference sequence). V lost 4 bases, J lost 3 bases, and 11 bases lay in between. CDR3 region: CAWMGGATDTQYF. As DNA, the CDR3 is TGTGCCTGGATGGGTGGAGCAACAGATACGCAGTATTTT.

This chain joins TRBV4-1 and TRBJ1-1; TRBD1 agrees at 9 bases. CDR1 MGHRA and CDR2 YSYEKL come from the germline V gene. CDR3 size: 15 residues. Germline trimming cut 4 bases from V and 2 bases from J; bases unmatched to any gene: 5. The CDR3 reads CASSLGDRANTEAFF. CDR3 coding DNA: TGCGCCAGCAGCCTTGGGGACAGGGCAAACACTGAAGCTTTCTTT.

This clone was seen a handful of times. The V gene is TRBV2, the J gene TRBJ2-7; D remains ambiguous. CDR3 length: 14 amino acids. Deletions cut 3 bases from V and 3 bases from J, with 12 bases between. Germline-derived CDR1 and CDR2 are SNHLY and FYNNEI. The CDR3 DNA reads as TGTGCCAGCAGTGAGGGCACATCCATCTACGAGCAGTACTTC. Translated, it gives CASSEGTSIYEQYF. The variable domain in full, with the rest retrieved from reference TRBV2 and TRBJ2-7, is EPEVTQTPSHQVTQMGQEVILRCVPISNHLYFYWYRQILGQKVEFLVSFYNNEISEKSEIFDDQFSVERPDGSNFTLKIRSTKLEDSAMYFCASSEGTSIYEQYFGPGTRLTVT.

This chain uses TRBV2 with TRBJ1-2; 7 nucleotides line up with TRBD1. Germline loops: CDR1 SNHLY, CDR2 FYNNEI. The V segment lost 0 bases and the J segment 8 bases; nucleotides outside the gene matches: 12. This CDR3 has 16 residues. The CDR3 DNA reads TGTGCCAGCAGTGAAGCGCAAAGAGACAGGGCGGAAGGCTACACCTTC. It is translated as CASSEAQRDRAEGYTF.

The chain recombines TRBV6-5 with TRBJ2-1; the match to TRBD2 covers 12 bases. CDR1 is MNHEY and CDR2 is SVGAGI in the germline V gene. CDR3 size: 15 residues. The junction had 6 bases not matched to a gene; V was cut back by 4 bases and J by 8 bases. CDR3 nucleotides: TGTGCCAGCAGTTTAAGGACTAGCGGGGTCGATGAGCAGTTCTTC. It codes for CASSLRTSGVDEQFF.

This clone was seen a handful of times. The chain joins TRBV7-9 to TRBJ2-1, with a possible D match to TRBD2 (6 bases). Trimming pared 3 bases from V and 5 bases from J, leaving 8 bases between. The CDR3 covers 13 residues. Germline assignment: CDR1 SEHNR and CDR2 FQNEAQ (reference sequence). This CDR3 is CASSFGGNNEQFF. CDR3 in DNA: TGTGCCAGCAGCTTTGGCGGGAACAATGAGCAGTTCTTC.

The rearrangement uses TRBV29-1 and TRBJ2-1, with D hard to call. The germline gives CDR1 SQVTM, CDR2 ANQGSEA. The ends were cut back, 4 bases at V and 5 bases at J, with 18 bases in the middle. The CDR3 spans 15 residues. CDR3: CSVVFVAPHNNEQFF. The DNA for the CDR3 is TGCAGCGTTGTTTTCGTGGCTCCTCATAACAATGAGCAGTTCTTC.

This clone was seen only a few times. The chain has TRBV4-1 and TRBJ2-5; TRBD1 might be the D (6 bases). Germline CDR1 is MGHRA and CDR2 is YSYEKL. The ends were cut back, 2 bases at V and 5 bases at J, with 6 bases in the middle. The length of the CDR3 is 12 residues. CDR3 region: CASSQTGETQYF. CDR3 coding DNA: TGCGCCAGCAGCCAAACAGGGGAGACCCAGTACTTC.

This clone has just one count. The chain couples TRBV30 to TRBJ1-3, with D hard to call. Trimming stripped 5 bases from V and 3 bases from J, with 8 bases between. This CDR3 has 12 residues. CDR1 is GTSNPN and CDR2 is SVGIG in the germline V gene (reference sequence). The DNA of the CDR3 is TGTGCCTGGGGATACAGTGGAAACACCATATATTTT. It translates to CAWGYSGNTIYF.

There are a few counts of this clone. Germline and junction disagree at one end, which may indicate a read error. The CDR3 sequence: CATIPALGNAEAFF. CDR3 sequence (DNA): TGTGCCACAATCCCTGCCCTGGGGAACGCTGAAGCTTTCTTT. The rearrangement links TRBV19 to TRBJ1-1; D is uncertain. CDR3 length: 14 residues. Looked up from germline, CDR1 is LNHDA and CDR2 is SQIVND (reference sequence).

This clone was seen more than once but under ten times. CDR3 bases: TGTGCTAGTGGTCCCCGGACAGAAGGGGAGACCCAGTACTTC. Its protein is CASGPRTEGETQYF. The V and J genes are TRBV12-5 and TRBJ2-5, with TRBD1 as a possible D gene (6 bases). The ends were cut back, 5 bases at V and 5 bases at J, with 15 bases in the middle. The CDR3 has 14 amino acids. Germline CDR1 and CDR2: LGHNT and FRNRAP.

On this clone itself: The sample contains more than one DNA sequence encoding this CDR3. V gene TRBV29-1 combines with J gene TRBJ2-1, with D uncertain. There are 13 residues in the CDR3. Germline CDR1 is SQVTM and CDR2 is ANQGSEA. V was cut by 3 bases and J by 2 bases, with 8 bases left in between. As DNA, the CDR3 is TGCAGCGTTGAGGGCGGTACCTACAATGAGCAGTTCTTC. This sequence encodes CSVEGGTYNEQFF.

V usage is TRBV29-1 and J usage is TRBJ2-7, with 10 bases identical to TRBD1. CDR1 SQVTM and CDR2 ANQGSEA come from the germline V gene. V was pared by 5 bases and J by 4 bases, with 5 bases of the junction left unmatched. The CDR3 totals 13 residues. The CDR3 region has the DNA TGCAGCGTTTTTGGACAGGGGGGATACGAGCAGTACTTC. Its translation is CSVFGQGGYEQYF.

The chain links TRBV14 to TRBJ1-2; maybe TRBD1 (5 bases). V lost 4 bases and J lost 11, with 17 bases in between. Germline assignment: CDR1 SGHDN and CDR2 FVKESK. The CDR3 spans 13 residues. CDR3 coding DNA: TGTGCCAGCAGCCCCCGGGACGCCCGTTTGTACACCTTC. Its translation is CASSPRDARLYTF.

This clone came up a few times. The rearrangement links TRBV9 to TRBJ2-1; perhaps D is TRBD1 or TRBD2 (5 bases each). The CDR3 has 15 residues. V lost 3 bases and J lost 5, with 15 bases in between. Germline V gene data show CDR1 as SGDLS and CDR2 as YYNGEE. CDR3 amino acids: CASSAQGTRDNEQFF. The DNA of the CDR3 is TGTGCCAGCAGCGCCCAAGGGACCCGAGACAATGAGCAGTTCTTC.

This chain joins TRBV7-9 and TRBJ2-3; D may be TRBD1 or TRBD2 (5 bases each). The CDR3 sequence is 15 residues long. In germline, CDR1 is SEHNR, CDR2 FQNEAQ (reference sequence). V was clipped by 5 bases and J by 3 bases, with 15 bases between them. The CDR3 loop reads CASSTPGDATDTQYF. CDR3 nucleotide sequence: TGTGCCAGCAGCACCCCCGGGGACGCTACAGATACGCAGTATTTT.

DNA for the CDR3: TGTGCCAGCGACATGGGCAATGAGCAGTTCTTC. Translation: CASDMGNEQFF. The chain couples TRBV6-6 to TRBJ2-1, with no clear D. Germline V gives CDR1 MNHNY, CDR2 SVGAGI (reference sequence). CDR3 length equals 11 residues. V dropped 8 bases and J dropped 6 bases, with 8 bases sitting between them.

A few counts support this clone. The chain combines TRBV5-1 with TRBJ2-1; D may be TRBD2 (6 bases). V lost 0 bases to trimming and J lost 7 bases, with 8 bases between them. The germline CDR1 and CDR2 sequences are SGHRS and YFSETQ. CDR3 size: 13 residues. For the CDR3, the DNA is TGCGCCAGCAGCTTGGGGGGACTTAATGAGCAGTTCTTC. Its translation: CASSLGGLNEQFF.

V usage is TRBV30 and J usage is TRBJ1-2, with 7 bases matching TRBD1. The CDR3 runs 12 residues. The germline CDR1 and CDR2 sequences are GTSNPN and SVGIG (reference sequence). The junction had 5 bases not matched to a gene; V was cut back by 4 bases and J by 6 bases. Here the CDR3 reads CAWKGADDGYTF. The DNA of the CDR3 is TGTGCCTGGAAGGGGGCGGACGATGGCTACACCTTC.

The J gene is TRBJ1-1, the V gene TRBV4-1; D possibly corresponds to TRBD1 (5 bases). The CDR3 has 14 amino acids. V shed 5 bases and J shed 3 bases, with 13 bases lying between them. Germline CDR1 MGHRA, CDR2 YSYEKL. The CDR3 nucleotides read TGCGCCAGCAGCTGGGGGGAGGGCGACACTGAAGCTTTCTTT. Translation gives CASSWGEGDTEAFF.

The rearrangement joins TRBV5-6 to TRBJ1-3; D might be TRBD1 (5 bases). CDR3 length: 15 amino acids. V was cut by 2 bases and J by 0 bases, with 9 bases left in between. In germline, CDR1 is SGHDT, CDR2 YYEEEE. In DNA, the CDR3 is TGTGCCAGCAGCTTCGGAACAGGCTCTGGAAACACCATATATTTT. Protein sequence: CASSFGTGSGNTIYF.

The chain is built from TRBV5-1 and TRBJ1-2, with a tentative D call TRBD1 (5 bases). CDR3 length: 14 amino acids. V dropped 0 bases and J dropped 6 bases, with 12 bases sitting between them. In germline, CDR1 is SGHRS, CDR2 YFSETQ. CDR3 nucleotides: TGCGCCAGCAGCTTGGAAGCGGGGGTAGATGGCTACACCTTC. Translated: CASSLEAGVDGYTF.

J is TRBJ2-7 and V is TRBV19, with 8 bases that match TRBD1. The CDR3 loop spans 13 amino acids. Germline V lookup: CDR1 LNHDA, CDR2 SQIVND (reference sequence). V shed 7 bases and J 5 bases; nucleotides not matched to a gene: 7. The CDR3 nucleotides read TGTGCCAGTAAGAAGACAGGGGTCGACGAGCAGTACTTC. Its translation is CASKKTGVDEQYF.

This chain uses TRBV18 with TRBJ2-3; D ambiguous. The CDR3 covers 13 residues. The V gene lost 6 bases and the J gene lost 4 bases, with 11 bases spanning the gap. Germline assignment: CDR1 KGHSH and CDR2 LQKENI. The CDR3 spells CASSTEDADTQYF. As DNA, the CDR3 is TGTGCCAGCTCGACCGAGGATGCAGATACGCAGTATTTT.

The J gene is TRBJ2-7, the V gene TRBV13; TRBD1 matches at 9 bases. The V gene end was trimmed by 5 bases and the J gene end by 2 bases; junction bases not matched to a gene: 4. This CDR3 is 14 amino acids long. Germline CDR1 and CDR2: PRHDT and FYEKMQ (reference sequence). The CDR3 sequence: CASSTRQGAYEQYF. CDR3 coding DNA: TGTGCCAGCAGCACCCGACAGGGGGCCTACGAGCAGTACTTC.

This clone appeared a few times. The rearrangement uses TRBV29-1 and TRBJ2-1, with D unclear. The CDR3 contains 10 residues. Between the trimmed V and J ends, which lost 6 bases and 6 bases, there was a span of 6 bases. CDR1 and CDR2 (germline): SQVTM, ANQGSEA. The CDR3 DNA sequence: TGCAGCGTAGTGCGCAATGAGCAGTTCTTC. This gives the protein CSVVRNEQFF.